The 5 T cell receptor beta chains in this list originate from one sample, sequenced in a study of blood T cell repertoires in COVID-19. The repertoire was sequenced with immunoSEQ multiplex PCR; TCRdb's copy has only in-frame clones and lacks some. The data contain some 460,000 clones, roughly nine tenths of them singletons. The material sequenced was PBMCs or T cells enriched from blood (not recorded which). Receptor source: a woman aged 18-29 years with acute COVID-19.

The V and J genes are TRBV28 and TRBJ1-2; the D gene is possibly TRBD1 (5 bases). Germline lookup yields CDR1 MDHEN and CDR2 SYDVKM. The length of the CDR3 is 14 residues. V was trimmed by 6 bases and J by 4 bases, leaving 15 bases between them. CDR3 amino acids: CASRLQDQPYGYTF. The CDR3 nucleotides are TGTGCCAGCAGGTTACAGGATCAACCCTATGGCTACACCTTC.

This chain connects TRBV20-1 to TRBJ1-1, with 7 bases matching TRBD1. The CDR3 spans 12 residues. CDR1 and CDR2 (germline): DFQATT, SNEGSKA (reference sequence). V trimming: 3 bases; J trimming: 5 bases; junction bases outside the gene matches: 3. CDR3 loop: CSASSGGTEAFF. CDR3 DNA sequence: TGCAGTGCTAGTTCAGGGGGAACTGAAGCTTTCTTT.

The J gene is TRBJ1-2, the V gene TRBV6-5, with unresolved D. From germline, CDR1 is MNHEY and CDR2 SVGAGI. This CDR3 contains 13 residues. The V end lost 3 bases, the J end lost 1 base, and 6 bases lay between the germline ends. CDR3 amino acids: CASSYEGNYGYTF. The CDR3, as DNA: TGTGCCAGCAGTTATGAGGGTAACTATGGCTACACCTTC.

In its sample, this clone was seen a few times. V usage is TRBV7-3 and J usage is TRBJ2-1; TRBD1 aligns across 8 bases. This CDR3 is 16 amino acids long. CDR1 SGHTA and CDR2 FQGTGA come from the germline V gene. The trim removed 5 bases at V and 2 bases at J, leaving 8 bases unmatched. The CDR3 DNA follows: TGTGCCAGCAGCACCTACAGGGGGGCAACCTACAATGAGCAGTTCTTC. This gives the protein CASSTYRGATYNEQFF.

This chain links TRBV18 with TRBJ2-3, with D possibly matching TRBD2 (6 bases). The V and J ends lost 2 bases and 1 base respectively, with 10 bases between them. CDR1 KGHSH and CDR2 LQKENI come from the germline V gene. The CDR3 length is 15 residues. The CDR3 DNA sequence: TGTGCCAGCTCACCAGGTGCTAGCGGCACAGATACGCAGTATTTT. It encodes CASSPGASGTDTQYF.